Listed here are 22 T cell receptor beta chains from one sample, sequenced in a study of T cells after posttransplantation cyclophosphamide. TCRdb's table, derived via immunoSEQ multiplex PCR, lists solely in-frame clones and lacks some. Among about 7,200 clones listed, approximately 80% were seen once. Cyclophosphamide on days +3 and +4 followed busulfan-fludarabine conditioning and a marrow graft. Sequencing used CD4+ T cells sorted from blood, obtained approximately 1,200 days after allogeneic stem cell transplant with posttransplant cyclophosphamide. Receptors were obtained from a female patient in her thirties or forties who received an allogeneic stem cell transplant from a related donor, was CMV-positive, and had no GVHD. Some of these T cells may belong to the graft donor.

The V and J genes are TRBV2 and TRBJ2-5; 10 bases fit TRBD2. The CDR3 sequence is 12 residues long. Trimming took 9 bases from V and 3 from J; bases not matched to a gene: 1. Germline V gene lookup returns CDR1 SNHLY and CDR2 FYNNEI. CDR3 DNA: TGTGCCAGTGGACTAGCGGAAGAGACCCAGTACTTC. Translated, it gives CASGLAEETQYF.

This clone showed up just a few times. This chain connects TRBV2 to TRBJ2-3, with 11 positions matching TRBD1. CDR1 is SNHLY and CDR2 is FYNNEI in the germline V gene. The CDR3 loop spans 16 amino acids. V lost 6 bases and J lost 2; bases outside the gene matches: 7. CDR3 nucleotides: TGTGCCAGCAGGGTTGGACAGGGGGCTAACACAGATACGCAGTATTTT. The encoded protein is CASRVGQGANTDTQYF.

This chain joins TRBV6-7 and TRBJ1-1, with a weak D call TRBD1 (5 bases). TRBV6-7 has ORF status, its function being uncertain. Trimming pared 6 bases from V and 1 base from J, leaving 9 bases between. The CDR3 covers 13 residues. In DNA, the CDR3 is TGTGCCAGCAGAGGGACTGCGAACACTGAAGCTTTCTTT. Its protein product is CASRGTANTEAFF.

CDR3 coding DNA: TGTGCCAGCAGCCGGGACTCGTTCTCCTACGAGCAGTACTTC. It is translated as CASSRDSFSYEQYF. V and J are TRBV7-3 and TRBJ2-7; D might be TRBD2 (6 bases). CDR3 length: 14 residues. Trimming removed 5 bases from V and 0 bases from J, with 11 bases in between. Germline V gene data show CDR1 as SGHTA and CDR2 as FQGTGA.

V usage is TRBV5-6 and J usage is TRBJ1-2, with D uncertain. Germline assignment: CDR1 SGHDT and CDR2 YYEEEE. The CDR3 runs 12 residues. Trimming took 4 bases from V and 4 from J, leaving 8 bases between them. CDR3 sequence: CASSPGFYGYTF. The CDR3 bases are TGTGCCAGCAGCCCCGGGTTCTATGGCTACACCTTC. Drawing the rest from reference TRBV5-6 and TRBJ1-2, the complete variable domain is DAGVTQSPTHLIKTRGQQVTLRCSPKSGHDTVSWYQQALGQGPQFIFQYYEEEERQRGNFPDRFSGHQFPNYSSELNVNALLLGDSALYLCASSPGFYGYTFGSGTRLTVV.

This clone occurred a few times. This sequence joins TRBV4-2 and TRBJ1-5; perhaps TRBD1 as D (5 bases). The germline V and J ends were trimmed by 0 bases and 1 base, with 16 bases remaining between them. Germline-derived CDR1 and CDR2 are LGHNA and YNFKEQ. The CDR3 has 18 amino acids. This CDR3 reads CASSQDGMGGLSNQPQHF. The CDR3 bases are TGTGCCAGCAGCCAAGATGGTATGGGGGGACTCAGCAATCAGCCCCAGCATTTT.

The genes are TRBV11-3 and TRBJ2-3; D is ambiguous. This CDR3 comprises 14 residues. Germline V gene lookup returns CDR1 SGHNT and CDR2 YENEEA. Trimming took 1 base from V and 0 from J, leaving 5 bases between them. The CDR3 spells CASSLGSSTDTQYF. The DNA for the CDR3 is TGTGCCAGCAGCTTAGGGAGTAGCACAGATACGCAGTATTTT.

The rearrangement uses TRBV5-1 and TRBJ2-1, with D unresolved. Trimming took 0 bases from V and 4 from J, leaving 5 bases between them. Per germline, CDR1 SGHRS and CDR2 YFSETQ. The CDR3 runs 13 residues. In nucleotides, the CDR3 is TGCGCCAGCAGCTTGGCACTGTACAATGAGCAGTTCTTC. Its translation: CASSLALYNEQFF.

This chain uses TRBV19 with TRBJ1-2; D possibly corresponds to TRBD1 (6 bases). Germline CDR1 reads LNHDA; CDR2 reads SQIVND (reference sequence). The CDR3 has 14 amino acids. Trimming pared 6 bases from V and 4 bases from J, leaving 15 bases between. In DNA, the CDR3 is TGTGCCAGTAGCAACCTGGACAGAGCCTATGGCTACACCTTC. Translated: CASSNLDRAYGYTF.

The chain is built from TRBV7-2 and TRBJ2-7, with D perhaps matching TRBD1 (5 bases). Between the trimmed V and J ends, which lost 1 base and 2 bases, there was a span of 9 bases. Germline V lookup: CDR1 SGHTA, CDR2 FQGNSA. The length of the CDR3 is 14 residues. CDR3 protein: CASSLGKGAYEQYF. The DNA for the CDR3 is TGTGCCAGCAGCTTAGGTAAAGGGGCCTACGAGCAGTACTTC.

The chain employs TRBV13 and TRBJ1-2, with TRBD1 as a possible D gene (6 bases). The length of the CDR3 is 17 residues. The V and J ends lost 2 bases and 4 bases respectively, with 20 bases between them. Germline assignment: CDR1 PRHDT and CDR2 FYEKMQ (reference sequence). CDR3 sequence reads: CASSLRGEGPPPYGYTF. The CDR3 nucleotides read TGTGCCAGCAGCTTAAGGGGGGAGGGGCCGCCTCCCTATGGCTACACCTTC.

Worth noting for this clone: Other DNA sequences within the sample encode an identical CDR3. The J gene is TRBJ1-6, the V gene TRBV9, with a weak D call TRBD1 (6 bases). Germline V gene lookup returns CDR1 SGDLS and CDR2 YYNGEE. The CDR3 spans 14 residues. V was shortened by 4 bases and J by 5 bases, with 10 bases between the two germline ends. Here the CDR3 reads CASSPRQDNSPLHF. CDR3 coding DNA: TGTGCCAGCAGCCCAAGACAGGATAATTCACCCCTCCACTTT.

The J gene is TRBJ2-1, the V gene TRBV5-1, with no clear D. Trimming cost V 3 bases and J 0 bases, with 10 bases left between them. The CDR3 covers 15 residues. Germline V gene sequence: CDR1 SGHRS, CDR2 YFSETQ. The CDR3 nucleotides are TGCGCCAGCAGCTCGACCCCTAGCTCCTACAATGAGCAGTTCTTC. This translates into CASSSTPSSYNEQFF.

The chain links TRBV5-4 to TRBJ2-1; 8 bases are shared with TRBD1. This CDR3 has 14 residues. Per germline, CDR1 SGHNT and CDR2 YYREEE (reference sequence). V gave up 4 bases and J gave up 9 bases; unmatched junction bases: 9. The CDR3 nucleotides are TGTGCCAGCAGCCTTCCGGACAGGGCTCTTGAGCAGTTCTTC. As protein: CASSLPDRALEQFF.

This clone was seen only a few times. The chain combines TRBV19 with TRBJ2-1; D may be TRBD2 (5 bases). There are 14 residues in the CDR3. Looked up from germline, CDR1 is LNHDA and CDR2 is SQIVND (reference sequence). V gave up 5 bases and J gave up 4 bases, with 12 bases separating them. The CDR3 spells CASSPDGVYNEQFF. Here the CDR3 DNA reads TGTGCCAGTAGTCCCGACGGGGTATACAATGAGCAGTTCTTC.

This clone ranks as large. The rearrangement links TRBV7-2 to TRBJ1-3; 7 bases line up with TRBD1. J gave up 0 bases and V 2 bases, and 7 bases lay outside the gene matches. The CDR3 is 17 amino acids. Per the germline V gene, CDR1 is SGHTA and CDR2 is FQGNSA. DNA of the CDR3: TGTGCCAGCAGCTTATACTTGGCAGGGGGCTCTGGAAACACCATATATTTT. Residues: CASSLYLAGGSGNTIYF.

This chain joins TRBV29-1 and TRBJ2-1; 8 bases match TRBD2. Trimming cost V 4 bases and J 0 bases; bases outside gene matches: 2. Per the germline V gene, CDR1 is SQVTM and CDR2 is ANQGSEA. This CDR3 comprises 14 residues. In nucleotides, the CDR3 is TGCAGCGTTGCGGGGACTAGCTCCTACAATGAGCAGTTCTTC. Its translation: CSVAGTSSYNEQFF.

The rearrangement joins TRBV7-2 to TRBJ2-1; TRBD2 is a possible D gene (7 bases). Germline CDR1 and CDR2: SGHTA and FQGNSA. Trimming took off 3 bases at V and 7 bases at J, with 19 bases between the two ends. The CDR3 runs 16 residues. The CDR3: CASSFTGRGARNEQFF. CDR3 DNA: TGTGCCAGCAGCTTCACAGGCCGGGGGGCGCGGAATGAGCAGTTCTTC.

The V and J genes are TRBV5-8 and TRBJ2-2, with 8 bases identical to TRBD2. Per germline, CDR1 SGHTS and CDR2 YDEGEE. The CDR3 has 16 residues. V lost 2 bases and J lost 2; bases outside the gene matches: 5. Here the CDR3 DNA reads TGTGCCAGCAGCTTCGGGCGGGGGGCAAACACCGGGGAGCTGTTTTTT. This encodes CASSFGRGANTGELFF.

By sample fraction, this clone is medium-sized. The CDR3 spells CASSRGLGYGYTF. CDR3 coding DNA: TGTGCCAGCAGCAGGGGGCTGGGCTATGGCTACACCTTC. The rearrangement links TRBV25-1 to TRBJ1-2, with 8 positions matching TRBD1. The junction had 4 bases not matched to a gene; V was cut back by 6 bases and J by 4 bases. In germline, CDR1 is MGHDK, CDR2 SYGVNS. The length of the CDR3 is 13 residues.

The chain joins TRBV5-1 to TRBJ1-4; D not certain. Germline V gives CDR1 SGHRS, CDR2 YFSETQ. Trimming left V 4 bases short and J 0 bases short, with 7 bases between. The CDR3 runs 14 residues. The CDR3 loop is CASSPLATNEKLFF. As DNA, the CDR3 is TGCGCCAGCAGCCCGTTAGCAACTAATGAAAAACTGTTTTTT.

The chain uses TRBV4-1 and TRBJ1-4; 7 bases fit TRBD1. V gave up 1 base and J gave up 7 bases; unmatched junction bases: 15. CDR1 is MGHRA and CDR2 is YSYEKL in the germline V gene. The CDR3 has 18 residues. The DNA of the CDR3 is TGCGCCAGCAGCCAAGTCGATCGACTCCGGGACAGAACTGAAAAACTGTTTTTT. Translated: CASSQVDRLRDRTEKLFF.